This TCR beta chain is from a study of blood T cells in healthy people across ages. Next came a second PCR, run for about 6 to 12 cycles, which used a sample-barcoded 5' primer along with a J-beta primer mix. In TCRdb, the 5' RACE reads were re-called with MiXCR into one record per CDR3 protein. The profile covers 450,000 to 650,000 distinct CDR3 sequences, with 24% appearing a single time and around 10% taken by the ten largest. This CDR3 contains 15 residues. Germline V gene lookup returns CDR1 LNHNV and CDR2 YYDKDF (reference sequence). Comment on this clonotype: The germline gene is not matched at one end of the junction; a read error may be the cause.

The sample also formed part of further work on T cells of mothers and their children.

The chain links TRBV15 to TRBJ2-5, with D unresolved. The DNA end is a closer match to TRBJ2-1, so the J assignment may be wrong. This clonotype was obtained from a boy younger than 18 in good health. The source material was blood. The CDR3 loop reads CATSREASSTNEQFF. As DNA, the CDR3 is TGCGCCACCAGCAGAGAAGCGAGCAGCACCAATGAGCAGTTCTTC.